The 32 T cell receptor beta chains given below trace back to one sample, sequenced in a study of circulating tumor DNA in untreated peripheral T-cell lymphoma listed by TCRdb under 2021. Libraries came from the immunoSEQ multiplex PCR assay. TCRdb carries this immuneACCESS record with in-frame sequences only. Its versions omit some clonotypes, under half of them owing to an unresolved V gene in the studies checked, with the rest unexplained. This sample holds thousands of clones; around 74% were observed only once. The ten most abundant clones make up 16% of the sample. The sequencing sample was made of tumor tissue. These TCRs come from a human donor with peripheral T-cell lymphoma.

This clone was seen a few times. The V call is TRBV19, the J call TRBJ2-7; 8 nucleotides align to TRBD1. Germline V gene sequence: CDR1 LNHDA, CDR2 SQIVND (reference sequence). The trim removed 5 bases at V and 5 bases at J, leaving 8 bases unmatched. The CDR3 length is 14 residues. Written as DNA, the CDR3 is TGTGCCAGTAGTCGAACAGGGGGTAGCGACGAGCAGTACTTC. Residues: CASSRTGGSDEQYF. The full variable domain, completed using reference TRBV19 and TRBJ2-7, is DGGITQSPKYLFRKEGQNVTLSCEQNLNHDAMYWYRQDPGQGLRLIYYSQIVNDFQKGDIAEGYSVSREKKESFPLTVTSAQKNPTAFYLCASSRTGGSDEQYFGPGTRLTVT.

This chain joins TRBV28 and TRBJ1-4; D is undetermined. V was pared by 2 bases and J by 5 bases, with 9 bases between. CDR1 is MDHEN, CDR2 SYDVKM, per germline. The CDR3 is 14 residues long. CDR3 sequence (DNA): TGTGCCAGCAGTTTAGTTCCCGGCAATGAAAAACTGTTTTTT. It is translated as CASSLVPGNEKLFF.

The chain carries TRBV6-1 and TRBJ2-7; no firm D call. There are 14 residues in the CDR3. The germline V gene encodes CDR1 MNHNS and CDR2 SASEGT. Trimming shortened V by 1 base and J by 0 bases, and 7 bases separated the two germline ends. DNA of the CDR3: TGTGCCAGCAGTGAAGGCCCTAGCTCCTACGAGCAGTACTTC. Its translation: CASSEGPSSYEQYF.

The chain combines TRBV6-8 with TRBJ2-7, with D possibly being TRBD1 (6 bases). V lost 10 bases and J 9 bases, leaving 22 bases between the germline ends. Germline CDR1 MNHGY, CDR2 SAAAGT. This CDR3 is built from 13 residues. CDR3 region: CAIGPGTQSPQYF. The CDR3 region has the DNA TGTGCCATCGGGCCCGGGACACAATCTCCGCAGTACTTC.

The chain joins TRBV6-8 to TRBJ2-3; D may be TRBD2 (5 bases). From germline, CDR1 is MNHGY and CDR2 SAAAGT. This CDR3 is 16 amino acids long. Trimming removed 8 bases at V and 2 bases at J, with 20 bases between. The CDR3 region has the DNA TGTGCCAGCCGATTACTACGGGCGGGTGACACAGATACGCAGTATTTT. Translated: CASRLLRAGDTDTQYF.

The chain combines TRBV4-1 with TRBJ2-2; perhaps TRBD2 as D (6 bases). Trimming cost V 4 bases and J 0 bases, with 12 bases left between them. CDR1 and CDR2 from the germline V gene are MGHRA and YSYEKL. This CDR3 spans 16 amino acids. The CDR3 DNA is TGCGCCAGCAGCCCACGTGGCGGGACGAACACCGGGGAGCTGTTTTTT. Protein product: CASSPRGGTNTGELFF.

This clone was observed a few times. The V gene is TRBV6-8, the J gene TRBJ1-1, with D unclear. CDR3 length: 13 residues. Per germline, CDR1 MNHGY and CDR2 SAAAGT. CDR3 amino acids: CAIDASMNTEAFF. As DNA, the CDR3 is TGTGCAATAGACGCTTCCATGAACACTGAAGCTTTCTTT.

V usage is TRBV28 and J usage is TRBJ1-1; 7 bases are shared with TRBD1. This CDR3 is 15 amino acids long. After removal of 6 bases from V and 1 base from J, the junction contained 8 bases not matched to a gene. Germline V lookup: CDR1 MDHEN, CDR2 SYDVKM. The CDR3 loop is CASRRDRTGNTEAFF. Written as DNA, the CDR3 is TGTGCCAGCAGAAGGGATCGGACAGGGAACACTGAAGCTTTCTTT.

Here the CDR3 DNA reads TGCGCCAGCAGCCCCCGACAGAACGCGAACACCGGGGAGCTGTTTTTT. It is translated as CASSPRQNANTGELFF. This chain uses TRBV5-1 with TRBJ2-2, with D perhaps matching TRBD1 (5 bases). V was clipped by 4 bases and J by 0 bases, with 13 bases between them. The CDR3 spans 16 residues. The V gene's germline CDR1 is SGHRS and CDR2 YFSETQ.

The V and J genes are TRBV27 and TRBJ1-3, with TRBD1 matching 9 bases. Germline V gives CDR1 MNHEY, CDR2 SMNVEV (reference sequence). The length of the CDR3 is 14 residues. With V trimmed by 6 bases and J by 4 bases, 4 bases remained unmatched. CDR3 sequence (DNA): TGTGCCAGCAGAAGGACAGGGGCCGGAAACACCATATATTTT. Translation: CASRRTGAGNTIYF.

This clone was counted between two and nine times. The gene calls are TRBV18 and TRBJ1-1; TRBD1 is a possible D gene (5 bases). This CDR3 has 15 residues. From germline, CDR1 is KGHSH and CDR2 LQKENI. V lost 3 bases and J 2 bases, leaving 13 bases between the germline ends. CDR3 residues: CASSPTGARNTEAFF. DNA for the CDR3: TGTGCCAGCTCACCTACCGGGGCAAGAAACACTGAAGCTTTCTTT. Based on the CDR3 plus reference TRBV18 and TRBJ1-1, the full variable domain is NAGVMQNPRHLVRRRGQEARLRCSPMKGHSHVYWYRQLPEEGLKFMVYLQKENIIDESGMPKERFSAEFPKEGPSILRIQQVVRGDSAAYFCASSPTGARNTEAFFGQGTRLTVV.

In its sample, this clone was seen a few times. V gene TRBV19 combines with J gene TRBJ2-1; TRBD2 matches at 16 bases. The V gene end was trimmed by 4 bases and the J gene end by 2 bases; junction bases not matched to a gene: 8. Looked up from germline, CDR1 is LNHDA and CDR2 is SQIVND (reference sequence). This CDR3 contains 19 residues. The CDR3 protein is CASSTGTSGRVRTYNEQFF. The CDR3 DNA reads TGTGCCAGTAGTACGGGGACTAGCGGGAGGGTAAGGACCTACAATGAGCAGTTCTTC.

CDR3 in DNA: TGTGCCAGCAGTATCCGGACAGGGTACCAAGAGACCCAGTACTTC. Its protein product is CASSIRTGYQETQYF. V usage is TRBV28 and J usage is TRBJ2-5, with 8 bases fitting TRBD1. With V trimmed by 5 bases and J by 0 bases, 5 bases remained unmatched. Germline values: CDR1 MDHEN, CDR2 SYDVKM. The CDR3 extends over 15 amino acids.

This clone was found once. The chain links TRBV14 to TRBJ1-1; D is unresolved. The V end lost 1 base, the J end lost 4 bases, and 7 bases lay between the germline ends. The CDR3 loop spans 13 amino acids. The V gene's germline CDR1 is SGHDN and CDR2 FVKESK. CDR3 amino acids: CASSQGGITEAFF. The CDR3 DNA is TGTGCCAGCAGCCAAGGTGGGATCACTGAAGCTTTCTTT. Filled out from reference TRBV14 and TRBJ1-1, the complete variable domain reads EAGVTQFPSHSVIEKGQTVTLRCDPISGHDNLYWYRRVMGKEIKFLLHFVKESKQDESGMPNNRFLAERTGGTYSTLKVQPAELEDSGVYFCASSQGGITEAFFGQGTRLTVV.

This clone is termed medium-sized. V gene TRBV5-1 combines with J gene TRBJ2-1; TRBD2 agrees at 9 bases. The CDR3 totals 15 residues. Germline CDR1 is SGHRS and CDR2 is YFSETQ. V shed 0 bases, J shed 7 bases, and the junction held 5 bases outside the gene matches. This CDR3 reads CASSLDGREGNEQFF. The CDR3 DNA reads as TGCGCCAGCAGCTTGGATGGGCGGGAGGGGAATGAGCAGTTCTTC.

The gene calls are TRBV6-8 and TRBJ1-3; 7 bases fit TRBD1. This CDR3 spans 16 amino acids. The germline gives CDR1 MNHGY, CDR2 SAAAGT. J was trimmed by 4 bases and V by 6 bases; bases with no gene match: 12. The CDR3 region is CASRPTGQYGGNTIYF. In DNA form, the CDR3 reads TGTGCCAGCAGGCCGACGGGACAGTATGGAGGAAACACCATATATTTT.

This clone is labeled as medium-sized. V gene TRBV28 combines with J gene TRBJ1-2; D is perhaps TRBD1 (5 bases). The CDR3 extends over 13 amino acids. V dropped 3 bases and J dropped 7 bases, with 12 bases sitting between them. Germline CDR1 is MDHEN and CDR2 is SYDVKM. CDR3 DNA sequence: TGTGCCAGCAGTTTGAGGGGTAGGAGTGGCTACACCTTC. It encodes CASSLRGRSGYTF.

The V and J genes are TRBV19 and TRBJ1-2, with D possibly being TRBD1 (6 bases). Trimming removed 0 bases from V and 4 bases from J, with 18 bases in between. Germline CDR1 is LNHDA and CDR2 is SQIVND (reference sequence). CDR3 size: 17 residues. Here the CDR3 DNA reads TGTGCCAGTAGTATAGACTGGGCGGGGGCCAGGGTCTATGGCTACACCTTC. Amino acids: CASSIDWAGARVYGYTF.

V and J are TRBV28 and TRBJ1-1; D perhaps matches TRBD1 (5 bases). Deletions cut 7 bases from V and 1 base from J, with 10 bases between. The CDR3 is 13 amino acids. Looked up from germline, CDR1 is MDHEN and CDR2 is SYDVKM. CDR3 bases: TGTGCCAGCATACTAACAGGGAACACTGAAGCTTTCTTT. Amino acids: CASILTGNTEAFF.

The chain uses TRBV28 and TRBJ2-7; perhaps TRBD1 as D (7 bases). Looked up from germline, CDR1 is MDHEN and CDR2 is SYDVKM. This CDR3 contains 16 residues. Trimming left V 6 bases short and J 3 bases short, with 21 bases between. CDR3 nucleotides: TGTGCCAGCAGGGGGGGTGGACAGGCGCACTACTACGAGCAGTACTTC. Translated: CASRGGGQAHYYEQYF.

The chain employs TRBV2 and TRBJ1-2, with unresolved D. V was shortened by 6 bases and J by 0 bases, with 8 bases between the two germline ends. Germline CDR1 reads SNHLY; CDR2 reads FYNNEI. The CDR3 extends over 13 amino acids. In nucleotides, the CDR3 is TGTGCCAGCAGAACTGGTGCTAACTATGGCTACACCTTC. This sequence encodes CASRTGANYGYTF.

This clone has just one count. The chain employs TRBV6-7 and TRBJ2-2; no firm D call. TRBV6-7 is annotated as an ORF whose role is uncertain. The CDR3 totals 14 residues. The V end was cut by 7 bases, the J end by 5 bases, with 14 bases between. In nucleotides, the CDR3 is TGTGCCAGCAATGGAAATTCCCTGACCGGGGAGCTGTTTTTT. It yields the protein CASNGNSLTGELFF.

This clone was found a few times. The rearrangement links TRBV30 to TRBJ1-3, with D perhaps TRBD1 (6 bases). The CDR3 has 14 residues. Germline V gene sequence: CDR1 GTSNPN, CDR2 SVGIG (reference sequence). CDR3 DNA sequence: TGTGCGTCCGCTTGGGGGGCAAAGGGAAACACCATATATTTT. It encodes CASAWGAKGNTIYF.

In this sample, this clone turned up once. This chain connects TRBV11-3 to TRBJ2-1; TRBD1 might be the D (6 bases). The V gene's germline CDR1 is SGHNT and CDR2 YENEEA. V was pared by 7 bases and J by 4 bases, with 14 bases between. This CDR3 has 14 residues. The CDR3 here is CASTTGQLYNEQFF. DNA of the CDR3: TGTGCCAGCACCACAGGACAGTTATACAATGAGCAGTTCTTC.

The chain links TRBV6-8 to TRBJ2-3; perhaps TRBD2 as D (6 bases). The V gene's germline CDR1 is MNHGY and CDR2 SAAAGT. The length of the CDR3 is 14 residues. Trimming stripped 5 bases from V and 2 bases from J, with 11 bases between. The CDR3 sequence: CASSVGTSTDTQYF. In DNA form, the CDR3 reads TGTGCCAGCAGTGTCGGGACTTCCACAGATACGCAGTATTTT.

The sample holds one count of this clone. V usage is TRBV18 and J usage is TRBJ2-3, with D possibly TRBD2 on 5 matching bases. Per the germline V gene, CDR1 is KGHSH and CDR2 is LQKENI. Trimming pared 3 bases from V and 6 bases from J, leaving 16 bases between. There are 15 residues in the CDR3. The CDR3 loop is CASSPPLDLGDTQYF. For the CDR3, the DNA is TGTGCCAGCTCACCCCCCCTGGACTTGGGTGATACGCAGTATTTT.

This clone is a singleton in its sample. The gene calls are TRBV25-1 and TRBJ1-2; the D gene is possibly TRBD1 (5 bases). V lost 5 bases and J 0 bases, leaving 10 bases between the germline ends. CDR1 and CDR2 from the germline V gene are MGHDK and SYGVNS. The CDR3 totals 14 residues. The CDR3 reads CASSSMGANYGYTF. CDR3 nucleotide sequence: TGTGCCAGCAGTTCGATGGGGGCTAACTATGGCTACACCTTC.

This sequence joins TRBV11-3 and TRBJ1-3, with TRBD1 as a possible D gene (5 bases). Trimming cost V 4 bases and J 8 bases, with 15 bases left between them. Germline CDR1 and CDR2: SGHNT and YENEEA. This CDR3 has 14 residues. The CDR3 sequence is CASSSQQGDHTIYF. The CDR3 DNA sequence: TGTGCCAGCAGCTCCCAGCAGGGAGACCACACCATATATTTT.

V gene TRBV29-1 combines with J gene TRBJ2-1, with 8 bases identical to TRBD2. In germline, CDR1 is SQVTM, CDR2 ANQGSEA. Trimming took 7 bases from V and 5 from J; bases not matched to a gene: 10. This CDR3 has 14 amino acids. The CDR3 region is CSAERESRNNEQFF. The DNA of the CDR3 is TGCAGCGCCGAGCGGGAGTCTAGGAACAATGAGCAGTTCTTC.

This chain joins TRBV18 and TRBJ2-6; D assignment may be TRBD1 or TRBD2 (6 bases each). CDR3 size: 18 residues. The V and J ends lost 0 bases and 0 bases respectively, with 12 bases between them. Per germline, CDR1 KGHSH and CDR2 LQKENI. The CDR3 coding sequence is TGTGCCAGCTCACCACCAGGGGGGCCCCTCTCTGGGGCCAACGTCCTGACTTTC. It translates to CASSPPGGPLSGANVLTF.

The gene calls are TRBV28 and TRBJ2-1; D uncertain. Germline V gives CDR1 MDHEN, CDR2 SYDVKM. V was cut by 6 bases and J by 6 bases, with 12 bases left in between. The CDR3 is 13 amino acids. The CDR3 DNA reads TGTGCCAGCAGCCACGGCCCAACCAATGAGCAGTTCTTC. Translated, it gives CASSHGPTNEQFF. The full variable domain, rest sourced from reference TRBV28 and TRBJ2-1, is DVKVTQSSRYLVKRTGEKVFLECVQDMDHENMFWYRQDPGLGLRLIYFSYDVKMKEKGDIPEGYSVSREKKERFSLILESASTNQTSMYLCASSHGPTNEQFFGPGTRLTVL.

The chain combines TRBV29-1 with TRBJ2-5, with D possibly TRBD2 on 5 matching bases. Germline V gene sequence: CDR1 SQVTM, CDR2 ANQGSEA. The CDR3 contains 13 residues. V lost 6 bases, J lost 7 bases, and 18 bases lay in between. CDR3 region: CSVGLVRGGTQYF. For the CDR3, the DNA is TGCAGCGTAGGACTTGTCCGGGGTGGGACCCAGTACTTC.